This TCR beta chain originates from a study of blood T cell repertoires in COVID-19. Study-wide context: Sites in the United States, Italy and Spain provided acute and convalescent COVID-19 samples. Sources were T cells, B-cell-depleted T cells, or PBMCs; the material itself was cDNA or gDNA.

This CDR3 region has 13 residues. CDR1 is SGHVS, CDR2 FQNEAQ, per germline. V shed 5 bases and J shed 8 bases, with 15 bases lying between them. In the original workflow: Cell counts per sample came from amplifying reference gene primers. Clones were sequenced by immunoSEQ multiplex PCR, and TCRdb holds only the in-frame ones, with some missing. V, J and clone size derive from that table, while D and trimming were established from the DNA sequence. This table holds 150,000 to 200,000 clones, roughly 80% found once. The chain combines TRBV7-8 with TRBJ1-1; D possibly corresponds to TRBD1 (5 bases). The clonotype originates from a human donor in a cohort sampled during active COVID-19. The sample taken for sequencing was peripheral blood. The CDR3 loop is CASSPPAGLEAFF. DNA for the CDR3: TGTGCCAGCAGCCCCCCGGCAGGGCTGGAAGCTTTCTTT.